Listed here are 32 T cell receptor beta chains from one sample, sequenced in a study of identical twins. TCRdb redid the calling of the 5' RACE reads with MiXCR, one entry per CDR3 protein. The sample carries 500,000 to 650,000 distinct CDR3 sequences, 7% to 7.5% recorded once. The sample also formed part of further work on yellow fever vaccine responses in identical twins.

The material sequenced was PBMCs. The receptors come from a woman younger than 35 in good health.

The chain combines TRBV15 with TRBJ2-2, with TRBD2 matching over 9 bases. The germline gives CDR1 LNHNV, CDR2 YYDKDF (reference sequence). V shed 3 bases, J shed 13 bases, and the junction held 9 bases outside the gene matches. CDR3 length: 14 amino acids. The CDR3 DNA reads as TGTGCCACCAGCAGGGGGGATAGCGGGAGAGGGCTGTTTTTT. It translates to CATSRGDSGRGLFF.

The gene calls are TRBV6-5 and TRBJ2-7; either TRBD1 or TRBD2 may supply D (5 bases each). Germline V gene lookup returns CDR1 MNHEY and CDR2 SVGAGI. This CDR3 region has 17 residues. Trimming pared 4 bases from V and 7 bases from J, leaving 26 bases between. CDR3 DNA: TGTGCCAGCAGTTCCCAGCTATGGGGGAGTAGGGGCGTGGAGCAGTACTTC. Translating gives CASSSQLWGSRGVEQYF.

This clonotype turned up a few times. The chain couples TRBV5-6 to TRBJ1-5; a possible D gene is TRBD1 (5 bases). With 6 bases removed from V and 0 bases from J, the gap between germline ends came to 10 bases. The CDR3 runs 14 residues. CDR1 and CDR2 from the germline V gene are SGHDT and YYEEEE. This CDR3 reads CASNQGYSNQPQHF. CDR3 nucleotide sequence: TGTGCCAGCAACCAGGGCTATAGCAATCAGCCCCAGCATTTT.

This clonotype was seen more than once but under ten times. The J gene is TRBJ1-5, the V gene TRBV20-1, with 7 bases lining up with TRBD1. J lost 3 bases, V lost 7 bases, and 6 bases had no gene match. In germline, CDR1 is DFQATT, CDR2 SNEGSKA (reference sequence). The CDR3 runs 13 residues. The CDR3 sequence is CSVRGQINQPQHF. For the CDR3, the DNA is TGCAGTGTCCGGGGACAGATCAATCAGCCCCAGCATTTT.

The chain joins TRBV6-2 or TRBV6-3 to TRBJ2-5, with 11 bases identical to TRBD2. Losses at the gene ends were 5 bases for V and 2 bases for J; bases not matched to a gene: 10. The germline gives CDR1 MNHEY, CDR2 SVGEGT. The CDR3 consists of 17 residues. The CDR3 DNA is TGTGCCAGCAGTGTACTAGCGGGGGAGAATATTCAAGAGACCCAGTACTTC. Amino acids: CASSVLAGENIQETQYF.

This clonotype was recorded at least ten times. V and J are TRBV20-1 and TRBJ2-1, with a possible D match to TRBD2 (5 bases). Trimming removed 4 bases at V and 5 bases at J, with 21 bases between. This CDR3 comprises 16 residues. Germline assignment: CDR1 DFQATT and CDR2 SNEGSKA (reference sequence). The CDR3 DNA is TGCAGTGCTAAGCGTAGACTCTTAGCGCTTGACAATGAGCAGTTCTTC. Translated: CSAKRRLLALDNEQFF.

This clonotype was picked up many times. The chain recombines TRBV18 with TRBJ2-3, with D possibly matching TRBD1 (6 bases). Trimming shortened V by 1 base and J by 2 bases, and 10 bases separated the two germline ends. CDR3 length: 15 residues. Germline lookup yields CDR1 KGHSH and CDR2 LQKENI. The CDR3 spells CASSPQSGHTDTQYF. The CDR3 region has the DNA TGTGCCAGCTCACCACAGTCGGGACACACAGATACGCAGTATTTT. Based on the CDR3 plus reference TRBV18 and TRBJ2-3, the full variable domain is NAGVMQNPRHLVRRRGQEARLRCSPMKGHSHVYWYRQLPEEGLKFMVYLQKENIIDESGMPKERFSAEFPKEGPSILRIQQVVRGDSAAYFCASSPQSGHTDTQYFGPGTRLTVL.

This clonotype was detected ten times or more. This sequence joins TRBV10-3 and TRBJ1-5, with 10 bases identical to TRBD1. Trimming took 4 bases from V and 0 from J; bases not matched to a gene: 3. Germline V gene lookup returns CDR1 ENHRY and CDR2 SYGVKD. The CDR3 is 16 residues long. The CDR3 DNA follows: TGTGCCATCAGTGGAGGGACAGGGGATAGCAATCAGCCCCAGCATTTT. Its protein is CAISGGTGDSNQPQHF.

The rearrangement joins TRBV11-3 to TRBJ2-3; the D gene is possibly TRBD2 (6 bases). Trimming cost V 1 base and J 4 bases, with 15 bases left between them. This CDR3 comprises 16 residues. CDR1 is SGHNT, CDR2 YENEEA, per germline. Written as DNA, the CDR3 is TGTGCCAGCAGCTTAGCTACGGGAGTGTTCTCAGATACGCAGTATTTT. Translation gives CASSLATGVFSDTQYF.

V gene TRBV18 combines with J gene TRBJ1-2, with 10 bases that match TRBD1. The V gene end was trimmed by 2 bases and the J gene end by 8 bases; junction bases not matched to a gene: 2. The germline gives CDR1 KGHSH, CDR2 LQKENI. CDR3 length equals 13 residues. DNA of the CDR3: TGTGCCAGCTCACCAGGGACAGGGGAAGGCTACACCTTC. Its protein product is CASSPGTGEGYTF. Filled out from reference TRBV18 and TRBJ1-2, the complete variable domain reads NAGVMQNPRHLVRRRGQEARLRCSPMKGHSHVYWYRQLPEEGLKFMVYLQKENIIDESGMPKERFSAEFPKEGPSILRIQQVVRGDSAAYFCASSPGTGEGYTFGSGTRLTVV.

Notes on this clonotype: A junction boundary mismatches the germline segment, possibly from a read error. The J gene is TRBJ2-5, the V gene TRBV6-5; 7 positions agree with TRBD1. This CDR3 has 14 amino acids. CDR1 and CDR2 from the germline V gene are MNHEY and SVGAGI. Here the CDR3 DNA reads TGTGCCAGCAGTTACCGGGACAGTCAAGGGACCCAGTACTTC. Protein: CASSYRDSQGTQYF.

This clonotype showed up just a few times. The chain has TRBV7-9 and TRBJ2-1, with D possibly being TRBD2 (5 bases). The V and J ends lost 5 bases and 6 bases respectively, with 17 bases between them. The V gene's germline CDR1 is SEHNR and CDR2 FQNEAQ (reference sequence). The CDR3 runs to 15 residues. For the CDR3, the DNA is TGTGCCAGCAGCCCCCGGGGAATAGAGGGCAATGAGCAGTTCTTC. It translates to CASSPRGIEGNEQFF.

V gene TRBV4-1 combines with J gene TRBJ2-7; 10 bases match TRBD2. Germline CDR1 reads MGHRA; CDR2 reads YSYEKL. The V segment lost 1 base and the J segment 0 bases; nucleotides outside the gene matches: 6. This CDR3 comprises 17 residues. The CDR3 region has the DNA TGCGCCAGCAGCCAAGGAAGACTAGCGGGTCCCTCCTACGAGCAGTACTTC. It translates to CASSQGRLAGPSYEQYF.

This clonotype was picked up one time. A read error may explain this, as a much larger clone is one base away. The chain couples TRBV4-1 to TRBJ2-1, with 7 bases fitting TRBD1. CDR3 length: 17 residues. In germline, CDR1 is MGHRA, CDR2 YSYEKL. CDR3 bases: TGCGCCAACAGCCCATCCGGACAGGCGAGCTCCTACAATGAGCAGTTCTTC. The encoded protein is CANSPSGQASSYNEQFF.

The chain joins TRBV20-1 to TRBJ1-2, with a weak D call TRBD1 (5 bases). The ends were cut back, 1 base at V and 6 bases at J, with 12 bases in the middle. Germline CDR1 DFQATT, CDR2 SNEGSKA (reference sequence). This CDR3 has 13 amino acids. The CDR3 is CSARVALTDGYTF. In DNA, the CDR3 is TGCAGTGCTAGAGTTGCGTTGACAGATGGCTACACCTTC.

Many counts were recorded for this clonotype. The chain employs TRBV6-1 and TRBJ2-3, with a possible D match to TRBD1 (6 bases). CDR1 is MNHNS, CDR2 SASEGT, per germline. V was pared by 4 bases and J by 0 bases, with 11 bases between. The CDR3 consists of 15 residues. The CDR3: CASSVAGVSTDTQYF. The DNA of the CDR3 is TGTGCCAGCAGTGTGGCAGGGGTCAGCACAGATACGCAGTATTTT.

This clonotype came up a few times. CDR3 DNA sequence: TGCAGTGCTACCCAACGTGGGACTAGCGGGAGAGAGACCCAGTACTTC. Translation gives CSATQRGTSGRETQYF. This sequence joins TRBV20-1 and TRBJ2-5; TRBD2 matches 14 bases. This CDR3 comprises 16 residues. Trimming took 4 bases from V and 4 from J; bases not matched to a gene: 8. Germline V lookup: CDR1 DFQATT, CDR2 SNEGSKA (reference sequence).

This clonotype was counted ten times or more. The genes are TRBV12-3 or TRBV12-4 and TRBJ2-4; maybe TRBD2 (5 bases). The CDR3 consists of 16 residues. The germline V and J ends were trimmed by 3 bases and 1 base, with 13 bases remaining between them. The CDR3 here is CASSLRDWEAKNIQYF. The CDR3 nucleotides are TGTGCCAGCAGTTTGCGCGACTGGGAGGCCAAAAACATTCAGTACTTC.

This clonotype showed up just a few times. This chain links TRBV4-2 with TRBJ2-7; D perhaps matches TRBD2 (5 bases). Deletions cut 4 bases from V and 7 bases from J, with 20 bases between. The CDR3 consists of 15 residues. Germline V lookup: CDR1 LGHNA, CDR2 YNFKEQ. The CDR3: CASSPSFADFGEQYF. The CDR3 DNA is TGTGCCAGCAGCCCTTCGTTCGCGGACTTTGGGGAGCAGTACTTC.

J is TRBJ2-2 and V is TRBV6-1; 12 bases fit TRBD1. CDR1 MNHNS and CDR2 SASEGT come from the germline V gene. The CDR3 contains 17 residues. The V and J ends lost 6 bases and 6 bases, in that order; junction bases with no gene match: 11. The CDR3: CASSITGTGGKAGELFF. CDR3 DNA: TGTGCCAGCAGCATCACCGGGACAGGGGGCAAGGCCGGGGAGCTGTTTTTT.

J is TRBJ2-3 and V is TRBV4-1, with 8 positions matching TRBD2. Germline lookup yields CDR1 MGHRA and CDR2 YSYEKL. This CDR3 spans 17 amino acids. Trimming cost V 4 bases and J 3 bases; bases outside gene matches: 12. Here the CDR3 DNA reads TGCGCCAGCAGCCCGACCAACGGGGGGGCTGGTACAGATACGCAGTATTTT. Translated, it gives CASSPTNGGAGTDTQYF.

The chain uses TRBV27 and TRBJ2-1, with no clear D. Trimming left V 3 bases short and J 7 bases short, with 10 bases between. Germline CDR1 and CDR2: MNHEY and SMNVEV (reference sequence). The CDR3 is 13 residues long. Here the CDR3 reads CASSFSKGNEQFF. The CDR3 DNA is TGTGCCAGCAGTTTTTCAAAGGGTAATGAGCAGTTCTTC.

Many counts were recorded for this clonotype. The chain uses TRBV3-1 and TRBJ1-1, with D perhaps matching TRBD1 (5 bases). Looked up from germline, CDR1 is LGHDT and CDR2 is YNNKEL (reference sequence). The CDR3 covers 13 residues. Between the trimmed V and J ends, which lost 5 bases and 8 bases, there was a span of 15 bases. For the CDR3, the DNA is TGTGCCAGCAGCTTCTCGGGGTGGGGGGAAGCTTTCTTT. Protein product: CASSFSGWGEAFF.

This clonotype showed up many times. V is TRBV5-8 and J is TRBJ2-2, with D maybe TRBD2 (6 bases). Germline V gene data show CDR1 as SGHTS and CDR2 as YDEGEE. V shed 5 bases and J shed 4 bases, with 15 bases lying between them. The CDR3 is 15 amino acids. The chain's CDR3 is CASSLPGLPTGELFF. In DNA, the CDR3 is TGTGCCAGCAGTTTGCCGGGACTTCCCACCGGGGAGCTGTTTTTT.

The chain joins TRBV7-3 to TRBJ2-3; the D gene is possibly TRBD2 (5 bases). The CDR3 is 15 residues long. The ends were cut back, 1 base at V and 2 bases at J, with 10 bases in the middle. Germline V lookup: CDR1 SGHTA, CDR2 FQGTGA. The CDR3 region is CASSLNSALTDTQYF. DNA of the CDR3: TGTGCCAGCAGCTTAAATAGCGCCCTCACAGATACGCAGTATTTT.

This clonotype was recorded many times. The J gene is TRBJ2-3, the V gene TRBV5-1; 10 positions agree with TRBD2. Germline V gene lookup returns CDR1 SGHRS and CDR2 YFSETQ. Losses at the gene ends were 5 bases for V and 7 bases for J; bases not matched to a gene: 10. There are 15 residues in the CDR3. The CDR3 loop reads CASSTPGLARHTQYF. The CDR3 coding sequence is TGCGCCAGCAGTACTCCGGGACTAGCGAGGCATACGCAGTATTTT.

This clonotype was seen at least ten times. V and J are TRBV12-3 or TRBV12-4 and TRBJ2-2; perhaps TRBD1 as D (5 bases). The CDR3 runs to 14 residues. V was shortened by 7 bases and J by 5 bases, with 14 bases between the two germline ends. The CDR3 bases are TGTGCCAGCATTACCAGGGTCCCAACCGGGGAGCTGTTTTTT. It codes for CASITRVPTGELFF.

The table lists this clonotype with many counts. The chain carries TRBV20-1 and TRBJ2-1, with TRBD2 matching over 10 bases. The CDR3 consists of 17 residues. V lost 0 bases and J lost 9; bases outside the gene matches: 14. The germline CDR1 and CDR2 sequences are DFQATT and SNEGSKA (reference sequence). The CDR3 protein is CSAREMGSGGAYSEQFF. CDR3 nucleotides: TGCAGTGCTAGAGAAATGGGAAGCGGGGGGGCCTATAGTGAGCAGTTCTTC.

This clonotype was observed a few times. The V and J genes are TRBV12-3 or TRBV12-4 and TRBJ2-1, with 14 bases matching TRBD2. The V segment lost 1 base and the J segment 8 bases; nucleotides outside the gene matches: 22. This CDR3 spans 22 amino acids. CDR3 loop: CASSLGRGHTPGLAGAPDEQFF. For the CDR3, the DNA is TGTGCCAGCAGTTTAGGCAGGGGACATACACCGGGACTAGCGGGAGCACCTGATGAGCAGTTCTTC.

This clonotype was picked up many times. The chain carries TRBV12-3 or TRBV12-4 and TRBJ1-1; unclear D gene. Trimming left V 3 bases short and J 4 bases short, with 9 bases between. CDR3 length: 13 residues. CDR3 coding DNA: TGTGCCAGCAGTTTGTTCCTATCCACTGAAGCTTTCTTT. Translating it yields CASSLFLSTEAFF.

This clonotype was observed a handful of times. This chain joins TRBV6-2 or TRBV6-3 and TRBJ2-7; 12 bases agree with TRBD2. CDR1 is MNHEY and CDR2 is SVGEGT in the germline V gene. This CDR3 is built from 15 residues. The J segment lost 0 bases and the V segment lost 6 bases, leaving 3 bases of the junction unmatched. In DNA, the CDR3 is TGTGCCAGCAGGATGACTAGCGGGAGCTCCTACGAGCAGTACTTC. The encoded protein is CASRMTSGSSYEQYF.

This clonotype occurred many times. The rearrangement links TRBV20-1 to TRBJ1-1; 9 bases align to TRBD1. From germline, CDR1 is DFQATT and CDR2 SNEGSKA (reference sequence). CDR3 length equals 20 residues. V shed 1 base, J shed 4 bases, and the junction held 22 bases outside the gene matches. This CDR3 reads CSARVGWTGEPPKRVTEAFF. The CDR3, as DNA: TGCAGTGCTAGAGTCGGGTGGACAGGGGAACCCCCTAAAAGGGTCACTGAAGCTTTCTTT.